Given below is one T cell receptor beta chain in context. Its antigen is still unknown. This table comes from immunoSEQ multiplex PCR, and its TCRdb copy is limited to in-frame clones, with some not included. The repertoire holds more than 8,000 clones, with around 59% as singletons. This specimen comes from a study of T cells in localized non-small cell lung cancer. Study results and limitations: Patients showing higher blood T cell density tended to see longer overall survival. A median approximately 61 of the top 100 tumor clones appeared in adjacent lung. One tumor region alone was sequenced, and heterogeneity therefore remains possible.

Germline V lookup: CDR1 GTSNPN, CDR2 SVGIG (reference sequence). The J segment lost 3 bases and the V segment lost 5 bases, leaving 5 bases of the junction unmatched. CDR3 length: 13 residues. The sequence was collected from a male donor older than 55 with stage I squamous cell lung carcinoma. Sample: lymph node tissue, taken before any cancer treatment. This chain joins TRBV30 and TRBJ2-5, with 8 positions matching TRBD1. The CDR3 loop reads CAWGGQGKETQYF. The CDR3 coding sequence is TGTGCCTGGGGAGGACAGGGAAAAGAGACCCAGTACTTC.